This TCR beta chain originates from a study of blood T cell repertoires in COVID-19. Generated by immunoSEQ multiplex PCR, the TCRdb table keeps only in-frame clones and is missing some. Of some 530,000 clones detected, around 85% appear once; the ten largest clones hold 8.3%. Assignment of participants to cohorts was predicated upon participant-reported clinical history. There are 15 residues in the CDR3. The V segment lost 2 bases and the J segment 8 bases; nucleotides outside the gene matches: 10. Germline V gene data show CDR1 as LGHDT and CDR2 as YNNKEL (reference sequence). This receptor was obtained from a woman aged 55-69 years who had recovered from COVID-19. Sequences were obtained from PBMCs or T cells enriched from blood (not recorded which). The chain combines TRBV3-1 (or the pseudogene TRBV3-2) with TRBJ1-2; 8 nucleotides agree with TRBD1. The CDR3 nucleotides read TGTGCCAGCAGCCAAAAAGGGCAGGGGGCGCGAGGCTACACCTTC. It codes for CASSQKGQGARGYTF.